This TCR beta chain is from a study of human T cells and chemical hapten exposure. Overall study context: TCR yields per sample varied mostly from small pooled library volume differences.

Total RNA came from unfractionated whole blood. The library tagged individual cDNA molecules with unique molecular identifiers. TCRdb re-called the 5' RACE reads through MiXCR, storing one row per CDR3 protein. The sample lists 65,000 to 90,000 distinct CDR3 sequences, roughly 15% occurring once. Study-wide results and limits: TCRs above 1 in 1000 frequency did not change with DPC sensitization.

This clonotype came up a few times. Its matching antigen is unknown. V dropped 3 bases and J dropped 5 bases, with 11 bases sitting between them. CDR1 MDHEN and CDR2 SYDVKM come from the germline V gene. This CDR3 has 15 residues. This receptor was obtained from a female donor in good health. The rearrangement uses TRBV28 and TRBJ1-6, with a tentative D call TRBD1 (6 bases). The CDR3 spells CASSFAGGNNSPLHF. The CDR3 coding sequence is TGTGCCAGCAGTTTCGCGGGGGGCAATAATTCACCCCTCCACTTT.